The rows below give T cell receptor beta chains drawn from one sample of a study of human T cells and chemical hapten exposure. TCRdb reprocessed the RACE reads via MiXCR and lists one record per CDR3 protein. The sample consists of 35,000 to 55,000 distinct CDR3 sequences, 8.5% to 10% of them appearing once. The specimen comprised whole blood, sampled in connection with sensitization to the hapten diphenylcyclopropenone (DPC). The receptors stem from a young woman with alopecia areata. Some clones in this sample may be carry-over from other donors' samples. The CDR3 runs from the conserved cysteine through the conserved F or W. The D gene is left open where the match is weak. Size values are once, few and many counts, or a class for expanded clones, and some rows have none.

d_call j_call v_call clone_size cdr3_aa cdr3_nt
. TRBJ1-1 TRBV30 few CAWSASVEAFF TGTGCCTGGAGCGCATCGGTTGAAGCTTTCTTT
TRBD2 TRBJ2-7 TRBV28 many CASRTSGTYEQYF TGTGCCAGCAGAACTAGCGGTACCTACGAGCAGTACTTC
. TRBJ1-1 TRBV4-1 many CASSQGEVPPRAFF TGCGCCAGCAGCCAGGGGGAGGTACCCCCGAGGGCTTTCTTT
. TRBJ1-3 TRBV5-5 . CASSLLGATGNTIYF TGTGCCAGCAGCTTGTTGGGGGCCACTGGAAACACCATATATTTT
. TRBJ2-7 TRBV12-3/TRBV12-4 many CASRTTGRTYEQYF TGTGCCAGCAGGACCACGGGGAGGACCTACGAGCAGTACTTC
TRBD2 TRBJ2-7 TRBV7-9 few CASSFSGGIEQYF TGTGCCAGCAGCTTTTCGGGGGGTATCGAGCAGTACTTC
. TRBJ2-7 TRBV29-1 few CSGTIGGNSYEQYF TGCAGCGGAACCATAGGGGGGAACTCCTACGAGCAGTACTTC
. TRBJ2-2 TRBV7-2 few CASSPRTNTGELFF TGTGCCAGCAGCCCTAGAACGAACACCGGGGAGCTGTTTTTT
. TRBJ1-1 TRBV12-3/TRBV12-4 few CASSPGGVRPNTEAFF TGTGCCAGCAGTCCCGGTGGGGTGCGGCCGAACACTGAAGCTTTCTTT
. TRBJ2-5 TRBV7-9 many CASSLVVGTAETQYF TGTGCCAGCAGCTTAGTCGTAGGGACCGCGGAGACCCAGTACTTC
TRBD1 TRBJ2-4 TRBV19 many CASSNRQGMAKNIQYF TGTGCCAGTAGTAACCGACAGGGGATGGCCAAAAACATTCAGTACTTC
TRBD2 TRBJ2-7 TRBV27 few CASSLATSGDYEQYF TGTGCCAGCAGTTTGGCGACGAGCGGGGACTACGAGCAGTACTTC